The source of this TCR beta chain is a study of T-cell reconstitution after alpha-beta-depleted transplantation in children. This CDR3 is 15 amino acids long. V was pared by 2 bases and J by 3 bases, with 5 bases of the junction left unmatched. Germline V gene data show CDR1 as DFQATT and CDR2 as SNEGSKA (reference sequence). This clonotype was seen repeatedly, ten times or more. The TCRbeta library incorporated unique molecular identifiers. TCRdb ran MiXCR on the PCR reads and lists one entry per CDR3 protein. The sample includes some 350,000 distinct CDR3 sequences, 10% of them seen just once. The sequence was obtained from a human donor who donated a stem cell graft to a child with acute lymphoblastic leukemia. The gene calls are TRBV20-1 and TRBJ2-2, with TRBD2 identical over 8 bases. The sample consisted of PBMCs from the stem cell graft donor, taken from the stem cell graft. The CDR3 nucleotides are TGCAGTGCTAGAATCCCCGGGAGGGACACCGGGGAGCTGTTTTTT. Residues: CSARIPGRDTGELFF.